This entry lists 28 T cell receptor beta chains sequenced from one sample in a study of beta chain features in type 1 diabetes. Study observations and caveats: TCRB CDR3 length was moderately but significantly reduced in all four CD4+ subsets of Type 1 diabetes patients.

Isolated RNA was reverse transcribed in full, so expressed TCRB transcripts were sequenced. Sequencing was performed with immunoSEQ multiplex PCR; in TCRdb, only in-frame clones are kept and a portion is missing. The sample records 120,000 or so clones, roughly a sixth being singletons. What these receptors recognize is not known. Sequenced: central memory CD4+ T cells from blood. These receptors all come from a young man with type 1 diabetes.

This clone showed up just a few times. This sequence joins TRBV4-2 and TRBJ1-1, with a weak D call TRBD1 (5 bases). V lost 0 bases and J 2 bases, leaving 13 bases between the germline ends. The CDR3 extends over 16 amino acids. CDR1 LGHNA and CDR2 YNFKEQ come from the germline V gene. CDR3 sequence (DNA): TGTGCCAGCAGCCAAGATTGGGCCAGGGTTAACACTGAAGCTTTCTTT. Its protein product is CASSQDWARVNTEAFF.

This clone was seen a few times. The chain combines TRBV19 with TRBJ1-5, with 8 bases identical to TRBD1. The CDR3 contains 13 residues. Trimming took 5 bases from V and 6 from J; bases not matched to a gene: 3. Germline assignment: CDR1 LNHDA and CDR2 SQIVND (reference sequence). The CDR3 loop is CASSQGAGQPQHF. CDR3 nucleotide sequence: TGTGCCAGTAGTCAGGGGGCTGGTCAGCCCCAGCATTTT.

This clone was detected a few times. V gene TRBV9 combines with J gene TRBJ1-2; D is undetermined. The CDR3 sequence is 12 residues long. V was clipped by 0 bases and J by 2 bases, with 2 bases between them. In germline, CDR1 is SGDLS, CDR2 YYNGEE. CDR3 amino acids: CASSVGNYGYTF. Written as DNA, the CDR3 is TGTGCCAGCAGCGTAGGAAACTATGGCTACACCTTC.

The table lists this clone with a few counts. This chain joins TRBV30 and TRBJ2-3; a possible D gene is TRBD2 (6 bases). CDR3 length: 14 amino acids. Germline CDR1 is GTSNPN and CDR2 is SVGIG (reference sequence). Trimming shortened V by 1 base and J by 6 bases, and 14 bases separated the two germline ends. The CDR3 spells CAWSAGSRGDTQYF. Written as DNA, the CDR3 is TGTGCCTGGAGTGCCGGGTCTCGGGGGGATACGCAGTATTTT.

The chain carries TRBV5-4 and TRBJ2-5, with D unresolved. Germline loops: CDR1 SGHNT, CDR2 YYREEE (reference sequence). V was clipped by 1 base and J by 2 bases, with 6 bases between them. CDR3 length equals 13 residues. The CDR3 DNA reads as TGTGCCAGCAGCTTGTCCAAACAAGAGACCCAGTACTTC. This translates into CASSLSKQETQYF. The full variable domain, with the rest looked up from reference TRBV5-4 and TRBJ2-5, is ETGVTQSPTHLIKTRGQQVTLRCSSQSGHNTVSWYQQALGQGPQFIFQYYREEENGRGNFPPRFSGLQFPNYSSELNVNALELDDSALYLCASSLSKQETQYFGPGTRLLVL.

The rearrangement joins TRBV5-1 to TRBJ2-1, with 7 bases matching TRBD2. J gave up 8 bases and V 4 bases, and 9 bases lay outside the gene matches. The CDR3 is 14 amino acids. CDR1 SGHRS and CDR2 YFSETQ come from the germline V gene. In nucleotides, the CDR3 is TGCGCCAGCAGCCAAGACTCGACTAGCCATGAGCAGTTCTTC. It encodes CASSQDSTSHEQFF.

This clone was counted only a few times. A far bigger clonotype differs at one base, so this is likely a read error. Other DNA sequences in this sample translate to the same CDR3. The CDR3 loop is CASRPPPSGANVLTF. The CDR3 bases are TGTGCCAGTAGGCCACCCCCCTCTGGGGCCAACGTCCTGACTTTC. This sequence joins TRBV19 and TRBJ2-6; no reliable D call. The CDR3 length is 15 residues. Trimming took 6 bases from V and 0 from J, leaving 9 bases between them. Germline V lookup: CDR1 LNHDA, CDR2 SQIVND (reference sequence).

A word on this clone: Since a much larger clone is just one base distant, this may be a read error. The V call is TRBV7-3, the J call TRBJ2-3; D unclear. The CDR3 sequence is 12 residues long. The V gene's germline CDR1 is SGHTA and CDR2 FQGTGA. Trimming removed 4 bases at V and 6 bases at J, with 8 bases between. The CDR3: CASSYLRDTQYF. CDR3 nucleotides: TGTGCCAGCAGCTACCTTAGGGATACGCAGTATTTT.

This clone was detected only a few times. The V and J genes are TRBV29-1 and TRBJ2-7; perhaps TRBD2 as D (5 bases). Germline V gene lookup returns CDR1 SQVTM and CDR2 ANQGSEA. V was trimmed by 4 bases and J by 2 bases, leaving 12 bases between them. The CDR3 extends over 13 amino acids. The CDR3 coding sequence is TGCAGCGTTGTTGGGTACGGGACCTACGAGCAGTACTTC. Translating gives CSVVGYGTYEQYF.

The chain recombines TRBV28 with TRBJ1-3; D not certain. Germline CDR1 and CDR2: MDHEN and SYDVKM. This CDR3 comprises 12 residues. The V gene lost 5 bases and the J gene lost 6 bases, with 8 bases spanning the gap. The CDR3 sequence is CASSPMKNTIYF. In DNA, the CDR3 is TGTGCCAGCAGTCCAATGAAAAACACCATATATTTT.

In DNA form, the CDR3 reads TGTGCCAGCAGCTTACTAGCGGGGACCTACAATGAGCAGTTCTTC. It translates to CASSLLAGTYNEQFF. J is TRBJ2-1 and V is TRBV7-6, with TRBD2 matching 9 bases. Trimming cost V 2 bases and J 2 bases; bases outside gene matches: 1. The CDR3 contains 15 residues. The germline V gene has CDR1 SGHVS and CDR2 FNYEAQ.

The chain recombines TRBV7-2 with TRBJ2-1, with TRBD2 matching over 7 bases. This CDR3 spans 16 amino acids. The trim removed 1 base at V and 5 bases at J, leaving 8 bases unmatched. Germline V gene data show CDR1 as SGHTA and CDR2 as FQGNSA. The CDR3 DNA reads as TGTGCCAGCAGCTTAGTGGTTCGGCTAGCGGACAATGAGCAGTTCTTC. It specifies CASSLVVRLADNEQFF.

V gene TRBV29-1 combines with J gene TRBJ1-1, with TRBD1 as a possible D gene (5 bases). V was clipped by 6 bases and J by 1 base, with 18 bases between them. Germline V gene lookup returns CDR1 SQVTM and CDR2 ANQGSEA. CDR3 length equals 15 residues. The CDR3 nucleotides are TGCAGCGTCGGCCTCAGGGTAGGAAGGAACACTGAAGCTTTCTTT. Translation: CSVGLRVGRNTEAFF.

This clone was seen ten or more times. The J gene is TRBJ2-3, the V gene TRBV5-1; D perhaps matches TRBD2 (6 bases). The CDR3 length is 16 residues. Germline V lookup: CDR1 SGHRS, CDR2 YFSETQ. V was pared by 4 bases and J by 5 bases, with 20 bases between. CDR3 coding DNA: TGCGCCAGCAGCGCCTCGGGACTTGACGTTATAGATACGCAGTATTTT. Protein sequence: CASSASGLDVIDTQYF. The full variable domain, rest sourced from reference TRBV5-1 and TRBJ2-3, is KAGVTQTPRYLIKTRGQQVTLSCSPISGHRSVSWYQQTPGQGLQFLFEYFSETQRNKGNFPGRFSGRQFSNSRSEMNVSTLELGDSALYLCASSASGLDVIDTQYFGPGTRLTVL.

This chain uses TRBV30 with TRBJ1-1; TRBD1 matches at 7 bases. The CDR3 runs 14 residues. Germline CDR1 is GTSNPN and CDR2 is SVGIG (reference sequence). After removal of 1 base from V and 4 bases from J, the junction contained 6 bases not matched to a gene. The CDR3 region is CAWSGFDRATEAFF. The CDR3 coding sequence is TGTGCCTGGAGTGGCTTCGACAGGGCCACTGAAGCTTTCTTT. The full variable domain, its missing parts supplied by reference TRBV30 and TRBJ1-1, is SQTIHQWPATLVQPVGSPLSLECTVEGTSNPNLYWYRQAAGRGLQLLFYSVGIGQISSEVPQNLSASRPQDRQFILSSKKLLLSDSGFYLCAWSGFDRATEAFFGQGTRLTVV.

The chain couples TRBV7-2 to TRBJ1-5; the D gene is possibly TRBD1 (5 bases). The CDR3 sequence is 16 residues long. V was trimmed by 4 bases and J by 0 bases, leaving 13 bases between them. Germline loops: CDR1 SGHTA, CDR2 FQGNSA. The CDR3 sequence is CASSSRDGSSNQPQHF. In DNA, the CDR3 is TGTGCCAGCAGCTCCCGGGACGGATCTAGCAATCAGCCCCAGCATTTT.

This clone was observed once. One end of the junction does not line up with germline, which may come from a read error. The chain is built from TRBV18 and TRBJ2-7; the D gene could be TRBD1 or TRBD2 (6 bases each). The V gene's germline CDR1 is KGHSH and CDR2 LQKENI. This CDR3 spans 14 amino acids. For the CDR3, the DNA is TGTGCCAGCTCACCACAGGGGGACTCCCACGAGCAGTACTTC. Translation gives CASSPQGDSHEQYF.

This clone was counted at least ten times. This sequence joins TRBV9 and TRBJ2-3; D unresolved. The CDR3 consists of 12 residues. Germline values: CDR1 SGDLS, CDR2 YYNGEE. With 0 bases removed from V and 4 bases from J, the gap between germline ends came to 3 bases. The CDR3 reads CASSVDADTQYF. The DNA of the CDR3 is TGTGCCAGCAGCGTAGATGCAGATACGCAGTATTTT.

There are a few counts of this clone. This chain joins TRBV5-4 and TRBJ2-3; 7 positions match TRBD1. This CDR3 spans 15 amino acids. In germline, CDR1 is SGHNT, CDR2 YYREEE (reference sequence). Trimming removed 4 bases from V and 6 bases from J; junction bases left unmatched: 11. The CDR3 is CASSPPDRKGDTQYF. For the CDR3, the DNA is TGTGCCAGCAGCCCTCCGGACAGGAAGGGGGATACGCAGTATTTT.

The J gene is TRBJ2-7, the V gene TRBV27, with TRBD1 matching over 11 bases. The CDR3 is made up of 16 amino acids. J gave up 1 base and V 4 bases, and 6 bases lay outside the gene matches. CDR1 MNHEY and CDR2 SMNVEV come from the germline V gene (reference sequence). The DNA of the CDR3 is TGTGCCAGCAGTTCCCCAGGGACAGGGGGTTCCTACGAGCAGTACTTC. Translated, it gives CASSSPGTGGSYEQYF.

J is TRBJ1-4 and V is TRBV7-2, with 7 bases aligning to TRBD1. The V gene's germline CDR1 is SGHTA and CDR2 FQGNSA. CDR3 size: 14 residues. Trimming took 6 bases from V and 6 from J; bases not matched to a gene: 7. The CDR3: CASRSGTVDEKLFF. CDR3 DNA sequence: TGTGCCAGCAGATCCGGGACAGTAGATGAAAAACTGTTTTTT.

This clone appeared a few times. The V call is TRBV21-1, the J call TRBJ2-5. TRBV21-1 constitutes a pseudogene. The CDR3 extends over 14 amino acids. In DNA form, the CDR3 reads TGTGCCAGCAGCCGCCGGCAGTTAGGGGAGACCCAGTACTTC. Translated: CASSRRQLGETQYF.

This clone was seen more than once but under ten times. The chain has TRBV29-1 and TRBJ2-5, with TRBD2 matching over 10 bases. The CDR3 consists of 12 residues. CDR1 is SQVTM, CDR2 ANQGSEA, per germline. J was trimmed by 5 bases and V by 6 bases; bases with no gene match: 3. In DNA form, the CDR3 reads TGCAGCGTCATAGCGGGGGGTGAGACCCAGTACTTC. Translation gives CSVIAGGETQYF.

V and J are TRBV7-2 and TRBJ2-1; 11 bases align to TRBD2. CDR3 length equals 13 residues. The V gene end was trimmed by 6 bases and the J gene end by 14 bases; junction bases not matched to a gene: 9. The germline CDR1 and CDR2 sequences are SGHTA and FQGNSA. The CDR3 sequence is CASRPTSGTRKFF. The CDR3 region has the DNA TGTGCCAGCAGGCCGACTAGCGGGACTAGAAAGTTCTTC.

This clone was counted only a few times. The genes are TRBV15 and TRBJ2-2, with 9 bases matching TRBD1. There are 17 residues in the CDR3. With V trimmed by 2 bases and J by 4 bases, 8 bases remained unmatched. Germline CDR1 is LNHNV and CDR2 is YYDKDF (reference sequence). The CDR3 reads CATSRPPGQGVTGELFF. CDR3 sequence (DNA): TGTGCCACCAGCAGACCCCCGGGACAGGGTGTCACCGGGGAGCTGTTTTTT.

The chain is built from TRBV29-1 and TRBJ2-3, with D perhaps TRBD1 (6 bases). Germline CDR1 SQVTM, CDR2 ANQGSEA. With 4 bases removed from V and 4 bases from J, the gap between germline ends came to 15 bases. The CDR3 covers 14 residues. This chain's CDR3 is CSVGVGGRADTQYF. CDR3 coding DNA: TGCAGCGTTGGGGTAGGGGGACGAGCAGATACGCAGTATTTT.

This clone was recorded at least ten times. At one end the junction does not follow the germline gene, possibly because of a read error. The V call is TRBV5-4, the J call TRBJ2-7, with 8 bases aligning to TRBD1. The CDR3 is 14 residues long. Germline loops: CDR1 SGHNT, CDR2 YYREEE (reference sequence). For the CDR3, the DNA is TGCGCCAGCAGCCAACAGGACAGGGTAGGCGAGCAGTACTTC. Its translation: CASSQQDRVGEQYF.

This clone was detected a few times. J is TRBJ1-4 and V is TRBV18, with unresolved D. Trimming left V 2 bases short and J 5 bases short, with 12 bases between. CDR1 and CDR2 (germline): KGHSH, LQKENI. The CDR3 runs 15 residues. The CDR3 DNA reads TGTGCCAGCTCACCAATGGACCAGCTCAATGAAAAACTGTTTTTT. It yields the protein CASSPMDQLNEKLFF.